A single sample gave rise to the 10 T cell receptor beta chains below, sequenced in a study of CD8 T cells in Susac syndrome. RNA amounts of roughly 0.45 to 1 ug underwent reverse transcription with random hexamers. TCRdb ran MiXCR on the immunoSEQ multiplex PCR reads and lists one entry per CDR3 protein. The data show 84,000 or so distinct CDR3 sequences, approximately 95% seen once. The sample consisted of CD8+ T cells from PBMCs. The receptor source for this set is a human donor with Susac syndrome.

A remark on this clonotype: Without the conserved terminal phenylalanine or tryptophan, this CDR3 likely stems from a read error. It is unclear where the CDR3 begins or ends on the DNA, so no DNA is shown, and the CDR3 is as TCRdb lists it. The rearrangement links TRBV5-4 to TRBJ2-4; no check of the table's D call, TRBD1, against the DNA was made. Germline CDR1 is SGHNT and CDR2 is YYREEE (reference sequence). The CDR3 has 12 amino acids, counting both end residues. This CDR3 reads CASSFTGTQFSL.

The chain recombines TRBV25-1 with TRBJ2-5, with a weak D call TRBD1 (5 bases). The CDR3 extends over 16 amino acids. Trimming shortened V by 5 bases and J by 2 bases, and 18 bases separated the two germline ends. Germline V CDR1 and CDR2: MGHDK, SYGVNS. The CDR3 sequence is CASSPPSSGMQETQYF. The CDR3 coding sequence is TGTGCCAGCAGTCCCCCCTCGTCAGGGATGCAAGAGACCCAGTACTTC.

This chain connects TRBV5-6 to TRBJ2-7; 8 nucleotides align to TRBD2. Germline assignment: CDR1 SGHDT and CDR2 YYEEEE. V trimming: 4 bases; J trimming: 5 bases; junction bases outside the gene matches: 8. The CDR3 runs to 14 residues. CDR3 amino acids: CASSTGLVFDEQYF. The DNA of the CDR3 is TGTGCCAGCAGCACGGGACTAGTTTTTGACGAGCAGTACTTC.

The CDR3 is CASSLKVSETQYF. CDR3 bases: TGTGCCAGCAGTTTAAAGGTGTCGGAGACCCAGTACTTC. This chain uses TRBV27 with TRBJ2-5; D is undetermined. V lost 2 bases and J lost 5, with 9 bases in between. This CDR3 is built from 13 residues. Germline V gives CDR1 MNHEY, CDR2 SMNVEV (reference sequence).

The CDR3 loop reads CASGLNLEDRVTDTQYF. In DNA, the CDR3 is TGTGCTAGTGGTTTGAATCTGGAGGACAGAGTCACAGATACGCAGTATTTT. The chain couples TRBV12-5 to TRBJ2-3; tentatively, D is TRBD1 (6 bases). This CDR3 region has 17 residues. Between the trimmed V and J ends, which lost 2 bases and 2 bases, there was a span of 17 bases. The V gene's germline CDR1 is LGHNT and CDR2 FRNRAP.

The chain has TRBV30 and TRBJ2-1; 7 bases fit TRBD2. V lost 4 bases and J lost 0; bases outside the gene matches: 9. Germline V lookup: CDR1 GTSNPN, CDR2 SVGIG (reference sequence). This CDR3 region has 16 residues. The CDR3 sequence: CAWMGGSGPSYNEQFF. The CDR3, as DNA: TGTGCCTGGATGGGGGGTAGCGGGCCCTCCTACAATGAGCAGTTCTTC.

The CDR3 loop is CASSYSTGFGNYGYTF. CDR3 DNA sequence: TGTGCCAGCAGTTACTCGACAGGGTTTGGTAACTATGGCTACACCTTC. This chain connects TRBV6-5 to TRBJ1-2, with 7 nucleotides matching TRBD1. The CDR3 is made up of 16 amino acids. Per the germline V gene, CDR1 is MNHEY and CDR2 is SVGAGI. Trimming took 0 bases from V and 1 from J; bases not matched to a gene: 5.

This chain connects TRBV6-2 or TRBV6-3 to TRBJ1-6; 7 nucleotides match TRBD1. CDR1 is MNHEY, CDR2 SVGEGT, per germline. This CDR3 has 16 residues. Germline trimming cut 3 bases from V and 8 bases from J; bases unmatched to any gene: 10. DNA for the CDR3: TGTGCCAGCAGTTATCGGATGGGAGGGGGCGATTCACCCCTCCACTTT. Translated, it gives CASSYRMGGGDSPLHF.

This sequence joins TRBV13 and TRBJ2-3; 15 positions match TRBD2. V lost 3 bases and J lost 1; bases outside the gene matches: 5. Germline CDR1 reads PRHDT; CDR2 reads FYEKMQ (reference sequence). This CDR3 has 18 amino acids. The CDR3 sequence: CASSFGLAGGLGTDTQYF. CDR3 DNA sequence: TGTGCCAGCAGCTTCGGACTAGCGGGAGGGTTGGGCACAGATACGCAGTATTTT.

The rearrangement uses TRBV27 and TRBJ2-5, with a possible D match to TRBD1 (6 bases). Between the trimmed V and J ends, which lost 3 bases and 2 bases, there was a span of 16 bases. Germline loops: CDR1 MNHEY, CDR2 SMNVEV (reference sequence). CDR3 length: 16 residues. The CDR3 here is CASSLPGQKRQETQYF. The CDR3 coding sequence is TGTGCCAGCAGTTTGCCGGGACAAAAACGACAAGAGACCCAGTACTTC.